The clone carrying this T cell receptor beta chain was seen more than once but under ten times. Its target is unknown. The entry originates in a study of blood T cells in healthy people across ages. A second PCR, run for about 7 to 11 cycles, used a sample-barcoded 5' primer plus a J-beta primer mix. TCRdb called the 5' RACE reads again in MiXCR, with one record for every CDR3 protein. The sample includes more than 550,000 distinct CDR3 sequences, roughly 20% of them seen just once. Findings and caveats of the study: Diversity was higher, and naive CD4+ cells more numerous, in long-lived donors than in aged donors. The lack of PBMC sorting stopped any conclusive naive versus antigen-experienced comparison.

All donors came from Russia, were Caucasian and healthy, and spanned ages roughly 6 to 95. The V end was cut by 4 bases, the J end by 4 bases, with 18 bases between. The V gene's germline CDR1 is SGHDT and CDR2 YYEEEE. This CDR3 is 16 amino acids long. Sequenced: blood. The TCR originated in a man aged 65 to 85 in good health. The rearrangement links TRBV5-6 to TRBJ2-4; D perhaps matches TRBD2 (6 bases). The CDR3 coding sequence is TGTGCCAGCAGCGCAACAGGCGCGGGAAGGAAAAACATTCAGTACTTC. This gives the protein CASSATGAGRKNIQYF.